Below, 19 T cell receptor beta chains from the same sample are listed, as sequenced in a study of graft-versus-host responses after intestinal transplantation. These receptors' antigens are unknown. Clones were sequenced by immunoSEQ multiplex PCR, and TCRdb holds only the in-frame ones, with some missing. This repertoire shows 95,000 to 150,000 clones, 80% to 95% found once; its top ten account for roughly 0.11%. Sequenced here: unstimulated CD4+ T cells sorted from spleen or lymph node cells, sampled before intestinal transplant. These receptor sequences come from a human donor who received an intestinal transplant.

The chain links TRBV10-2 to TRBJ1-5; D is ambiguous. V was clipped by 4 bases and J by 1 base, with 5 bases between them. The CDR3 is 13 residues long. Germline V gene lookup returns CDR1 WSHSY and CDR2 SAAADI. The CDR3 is CASSGLSNQPQHF. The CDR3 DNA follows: TGCGCCAGCAGTGGTCTAAGCAATCAGCCCCAGCATTTT.

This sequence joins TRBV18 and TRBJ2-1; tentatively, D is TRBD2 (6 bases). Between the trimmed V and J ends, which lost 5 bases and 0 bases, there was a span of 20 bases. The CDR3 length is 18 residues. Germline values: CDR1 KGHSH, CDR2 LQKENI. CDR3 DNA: TGTGCCAGCTCAATAAGAGTGGAGCGGGCTAGCTCCTACAATGAGCAGTTCTTC. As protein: CASSIRVERASSYNEQFF. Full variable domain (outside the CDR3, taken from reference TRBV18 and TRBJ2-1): NAGVMQNPRHLVRRRGQEARLRCSPMKGHSHVYWYRQLPEEGLKFMVYLQKENIIDESGMPKERFSAEFPKEGPSILRIQQVVRGDSAAYFCASSIRVERASSYNEQFFGPGTRLTVL.

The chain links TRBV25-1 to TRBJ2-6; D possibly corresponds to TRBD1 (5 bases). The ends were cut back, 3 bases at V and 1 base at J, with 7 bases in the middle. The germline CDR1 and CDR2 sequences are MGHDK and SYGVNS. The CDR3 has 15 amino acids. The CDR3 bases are TGTGCCAGCAGTGAGCAGGGTTCTGGGGCCAACGTCCTGACTTTC. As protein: CASSEQGSGANVLTF.

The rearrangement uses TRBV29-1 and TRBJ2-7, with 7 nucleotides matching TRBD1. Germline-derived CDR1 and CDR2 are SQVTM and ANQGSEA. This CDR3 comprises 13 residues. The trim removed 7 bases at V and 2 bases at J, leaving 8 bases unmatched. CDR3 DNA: TGCAGCGGGGGACAGACCGTCCCCTACGAGCAGTACTTC. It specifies CSGGQTVPYEQYF.

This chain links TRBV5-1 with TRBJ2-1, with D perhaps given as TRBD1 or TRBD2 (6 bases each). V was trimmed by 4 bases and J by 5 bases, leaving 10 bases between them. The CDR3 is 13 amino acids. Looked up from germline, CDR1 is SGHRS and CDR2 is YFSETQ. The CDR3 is CASSVRGDNEQFF. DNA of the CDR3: TGCGCCAGCAGCGTTAGGGGGGACAATGAGCAGTTCTTC.

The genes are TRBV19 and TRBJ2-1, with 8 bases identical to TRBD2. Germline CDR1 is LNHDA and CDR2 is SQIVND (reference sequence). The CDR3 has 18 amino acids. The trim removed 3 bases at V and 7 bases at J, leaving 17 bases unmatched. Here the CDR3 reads CASSMDSGIYRVTNEQFF. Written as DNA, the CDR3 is TGTGCCAGTAGTATGGATAGCGGGATTTACAGGGTTACGAATGAGCAGTTCTTC.

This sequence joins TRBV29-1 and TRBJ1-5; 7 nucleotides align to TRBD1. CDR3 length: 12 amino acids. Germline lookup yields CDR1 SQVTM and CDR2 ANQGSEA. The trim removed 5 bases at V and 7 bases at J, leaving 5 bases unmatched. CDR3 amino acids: CSVMTGNQPQHF. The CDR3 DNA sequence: TGCAGCGTTATGACAGGGAACCAGCCCCAGCATTTT.

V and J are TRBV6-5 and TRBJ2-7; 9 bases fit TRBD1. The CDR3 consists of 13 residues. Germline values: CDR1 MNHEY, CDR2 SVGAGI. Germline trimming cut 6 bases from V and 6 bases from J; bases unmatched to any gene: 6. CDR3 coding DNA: TGTGCCAGCAGGCCTACAGGGGGCGGCGAGCAGTACTTC. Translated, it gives CASRPTGGGEQYF.

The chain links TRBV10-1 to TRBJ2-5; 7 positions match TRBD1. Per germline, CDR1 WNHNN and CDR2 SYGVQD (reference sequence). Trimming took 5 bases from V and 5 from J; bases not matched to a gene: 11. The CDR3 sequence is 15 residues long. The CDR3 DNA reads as TGCGCCAGCAGTCAAGGGACAGTTTTGGGGGAGACCCAGTACTTC. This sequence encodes CASSQGTVLGETQYF.

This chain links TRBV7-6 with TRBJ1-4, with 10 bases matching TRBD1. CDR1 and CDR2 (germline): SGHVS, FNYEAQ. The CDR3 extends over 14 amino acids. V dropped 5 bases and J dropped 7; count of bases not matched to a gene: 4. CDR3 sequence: CASSRDRGSEKLFF. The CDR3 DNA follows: TGTGCCAGCAGCCGGGACAGGGGAAGTGAAAAACTGTTTTTT.

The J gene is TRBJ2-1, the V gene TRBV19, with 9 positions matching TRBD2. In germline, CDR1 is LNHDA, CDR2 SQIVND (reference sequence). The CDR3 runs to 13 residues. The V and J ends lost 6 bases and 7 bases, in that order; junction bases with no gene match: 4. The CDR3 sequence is CASRREGGNEQFF. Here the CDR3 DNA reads TGTGCCAGTAGGCGGGAGGGTGGGAATGAGCAGTTCTTC.

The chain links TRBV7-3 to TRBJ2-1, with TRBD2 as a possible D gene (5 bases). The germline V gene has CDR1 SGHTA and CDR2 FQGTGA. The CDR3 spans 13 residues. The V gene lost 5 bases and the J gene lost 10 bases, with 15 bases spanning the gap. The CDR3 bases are TGTGCCAGCAGCACCGGGGATGCACGGGAGCAGTTCTTC. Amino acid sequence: CASSTGDAREQFF.

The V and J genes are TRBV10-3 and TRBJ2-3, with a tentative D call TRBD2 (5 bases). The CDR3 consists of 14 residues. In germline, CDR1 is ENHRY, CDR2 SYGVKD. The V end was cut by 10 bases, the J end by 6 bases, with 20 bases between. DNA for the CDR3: TGTGCCACGCGATTCGGGGAGAGTACCGATACGCAGTATTTT. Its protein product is CATRFGESTDTQYF.

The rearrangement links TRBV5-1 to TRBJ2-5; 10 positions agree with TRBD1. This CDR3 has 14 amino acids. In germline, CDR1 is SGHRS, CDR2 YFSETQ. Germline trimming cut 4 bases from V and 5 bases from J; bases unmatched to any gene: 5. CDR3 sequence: CASSPRDRGETQYF. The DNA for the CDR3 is TGCGCCAGCAGCCCCCGGGACAGGGGTGAGACCCAGTACTTC.

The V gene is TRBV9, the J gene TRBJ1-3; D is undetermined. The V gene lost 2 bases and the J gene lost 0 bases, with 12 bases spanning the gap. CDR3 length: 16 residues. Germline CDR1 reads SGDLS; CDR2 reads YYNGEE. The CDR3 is CASSVFEILSGNTIYF. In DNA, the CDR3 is TGTGCCAGCAGCGTTTTCGAGATCCTCTCTGGAAACACCATATATTTT.

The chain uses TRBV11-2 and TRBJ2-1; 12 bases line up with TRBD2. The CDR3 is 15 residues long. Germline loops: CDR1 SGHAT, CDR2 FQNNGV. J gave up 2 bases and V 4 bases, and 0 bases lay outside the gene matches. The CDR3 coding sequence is TGTGCCAGCAGCTGGACTAGCGGGACCTACAATGAGCAGTTCTTC. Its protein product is CASSWTSGTYNEQFF.

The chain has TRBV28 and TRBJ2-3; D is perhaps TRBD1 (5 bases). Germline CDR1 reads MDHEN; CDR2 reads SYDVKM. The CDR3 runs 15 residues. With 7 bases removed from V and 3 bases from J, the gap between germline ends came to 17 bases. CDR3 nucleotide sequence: TGTGCCAGCACCTTGGGGCTGTTGCGGACAGATACGCAGTATTTT. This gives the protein CASTLGLLRTDTQYF.

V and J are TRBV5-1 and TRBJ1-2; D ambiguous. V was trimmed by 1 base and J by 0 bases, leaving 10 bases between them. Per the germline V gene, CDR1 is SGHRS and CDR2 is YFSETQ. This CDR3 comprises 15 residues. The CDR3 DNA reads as TGCGCCAGCAGCTTGAACGAAAGAACTAACTATGGCTACACCTTC. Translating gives CASSLNERTNYGYTF. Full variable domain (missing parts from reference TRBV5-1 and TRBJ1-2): KAGVTQTPRYLIKTRGQQVTLSCSPISGHRSVSWYQQTPGQGLQFLFEYFSETQRNKGNFPGRFSGRQFSNSRSEMNVSTLELGDSALYLCASSLNERTNYGYTFGSGTRLTVV.

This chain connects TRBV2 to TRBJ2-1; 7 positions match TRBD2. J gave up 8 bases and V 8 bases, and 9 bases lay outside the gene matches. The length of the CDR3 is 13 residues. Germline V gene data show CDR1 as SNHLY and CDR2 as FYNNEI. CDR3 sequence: CASGRTSLDEQFF. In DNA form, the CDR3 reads TGTGCCAGCGGCCGGACTAGTCTCGATGAGCAGTTCTTC. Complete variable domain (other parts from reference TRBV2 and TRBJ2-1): EPEVTQTPSHQVTQMGQEVILRCVPISNHLYFYWYRQILGQKVEFLVSFYNNEISEKSEIFDDQFSVERPDGSNFTLKIRSTKLEDSAMYFCASGRTSLDEQFFGPGTRLTVL.